These 21 T cell receptor beta chains originate from one sample sequenced in a study of STAT5B mutations in CD4+ large granular lymphocyte leukemia. Measured with immunoSEQ multiplex PCR; TCRdb has only the in-frame clones, and not every one. The sample lists about 24,000 clones, about three quarters seen once, with about 0.6% in the top ten. Sequencing was carried out using CD4+ T cells from blood buffy coats. The receptors were gathered from a human donor in good health.

The chain uses TRBV6-5 and TRBJ1-6; D is perhaps TRBD1 (6 bases). This CDR3 is built from 15 residues. The V gene's germline CDR1 is MNHEY and CDR2 SVGAGI. Trimming removed 6 bases at V and 7 bases at J, with 16 bases between. CDR3 in DNA: TGTGCCAGCAGCCTAGCAAGGACAGCGAATTCACCCCTCCACTTT. Encoded protein: CASSLARTANSPLHF.

The chain joins TRBV15 to TRBJ2-7; D is perhaps TRBD1 or TRBD2 (5 bases each). The CDR3 extends over 15 amino acids. Trimming took 3 bases from V and 2 from J, leaving 14 bases between them. Germline V gene lookup returns CDR1 LNHNV and CDR2 YYDKDF (reference sequence). CDR3 residues: CATSRLRGGTYEQYF. As DNA, the CDR3 is TGTGCCACCAGCAGGCTGAGGGGTGGGACCTACGAGCAGTACTTC. The entire variable domain, with the rest obtained from reference TRBV15 and TRBJ2-7, is as follows: DAMVIQNPRYQVTQFGKPVTLSCSQTLNHNVMYWYQQKSSQAPKLLFHYYDKDFNNEADTPDNFQSRRPNTSFCFLDIRSPGLGDTAMYLCATSRLRGGTYEQYFGPGTRLTVT.

The rearrangement links TRBV7-8 to TRBJ2-2; tentative D call: TRBD2 (7 bases). The germline V gene has CDR1 SGHVS and CDR2 FQNEAQ. This CDR3 is built from 15 residues. The V and J ends lost 2 bases and 4 bases respectively, with 11 bases between them. The CDR3 loop is CASSLREGGTGELFF. The CDR3 region has the DNA TGTGCCAGCAGCTTAAGGGAGGGGGGCACCGGGGAGCTGTTTTTT.

The V call is TRBV5-5, the J call TRBJ1-4, with unresolved D. Trimming left V 1 base short and J 2 bases short, with 9 bases between. Per germline, CDR1 SGHKS and CDR2 YYEKEE (reference sequence). The CDR3 totals 15 residues. The CDR3 spells CASSLSWDTNEKLFF. The CDR3 DNA follows: TGTGCCAGCAGCTTGAGCTGGGATACTAATGAAAAACTGTTTTTT.

This chain links TRBV25-1 with TRBJ2-4; 7 nucleotides align to TRBD2. The V and J ends lost 10 bases and 4 bases, in that order; junction bases with no gene match: 4. The germline V gene encodes CDR1 MGHDK and CDR2 SYGVNS. The CDR3 length is 12 residues. The CDR3 loop reads CATGGGKNIQYF. In DNA, the CDR3 is TGTGCCACCGGCGGGGGTAAAAACATTCAGTACTTC.

This chain connects TRBV28 to TRBJ1-4; weak D call: TRBD1 (5 bases). Germline CDR1 and CDR2: MDHEN and SYDVKM. The CDR3 sequence is 14 residues long. Trimming left V 8 bases short and J 6 bases short, with 16 bases between. Here the CDR3 reads CASWERQSDEKLFF. As DNA, the CDR3 is TGTGCCAGCTGGGAAAGACAGTCAGATGAAAAACTGTTTTTT.

The chain carries TRBV11-1 and TRBJ2-7; the match to TRBD1 covers 7 bases. The CDR3 is 16 amino acids. CDR1 is SGHAT, CDR2 FQDESV, per germline (reference sequence). J was trimmed by 4 bases and V by 1 base; bases with no gene match: 10. The CDR3 protein is CASSLEGTVGPYEQYF. DNA of the CDR3: TGTGCCAGCAGCTTAGAGGGGACAGTAGGTCCGTACGAGCAGTACTTC.

This clone was seen just once. The rearrangement joins TRBV7-6 to TRBJ2-1, with D unresolved. Germline lookup yields CDR1 SGHVS and CDR2 FNYEAQ. The CDR3 length is 15 residues. V dropped 1 base and J dropped 7 bases, with 14 bases sitting between them. DNA for the CDR3: TGTGCCAGCAGCTTAGAACAGAGGAAAGAGAATGAGCAGTTCTTC. As protein: CASSLEQRKENEQFF.

The V call is TRBV9, the J call TRBJ1-6; no clear D. The CDR3 is 16 amino acids. The V gene lost 4 bases and the J gene lost 8 bases, with 19 bases spanning the gap. CDR1 is SGDLS, CDR2 YYNGEE, per germline. The CDR3 is CASSQTWGGGYSPLHF. The CDR3 coding sequence is TGTGCCAGCAGCCAAACCTGGGGAGGTGGATATTCACCCCTCCACTTT.

This clone came up once. Written as DNA, the CDR3 is TGTGCCAGTAGTATTCAATTAGGCATGAACACTGAAGCTTTCTTT. It is translated as CASSIQLGMNTEAFF. This chain uses TRBV19 with TRBJ1-1; D is ambiguous. V shed 3 bases and J shed 0 bases, with 11 bases lying between them. The CDR3 has 15 residues. The V gene's germline CDR1 is LNHDA and CDR2 SQIVND (reference sequence).

This chain connects TRBV7-3 to TRBJ1-6, with D possibly being TRBD1 (6 bases). Trimming took 5 bases from V and 10 from J, leaving 18 bases between them. This CDR3 is 15 amino acids long. Germline V gene data show CDR1 as SGHTA and CDR2 as FQGTGA. The CDR3 coding sequence is TGTGCCAGCAGCCTTAAACCAGGGGCGCAATCACCCCTCCACTTT. Translated, it gives CASSLKPGAQSPLHF.

This chain joins TRBV23-1 and TRBJ2-7, with 11 positions matching TRBD2. TRBV23-1 is noted as an ORF with a role that remains uncertain. The ends lost 3 bases at V and 0 bases at J; junction bases unmatched: 4. CDR3 length equals 16 residues. Here the CDR3 DNA reads TGCGCCAGCAGTCACGGTCTAGCGGGGGGCTCCTACGAGCAGTACTTC. Translating it yields CASSHGLAGGSYEQYF.

A few counts support this clone. The V and J genes are TRBV6-1 and TRBJ1-1; the D gene is possibly TRBD1 (5 bases). Per the germline V gene, CDR1 is MNHNS and CDR2 is SASEGT. V was shortened by 4 bases and J by 0 bases, with 6 bases between the two germline ends. The CDR3 sequence is 13 residues long. Written as DNA, the CDR3 is TGTGCCAGCAGTGCGACAGTGAACACTGAAGCTTTCTTT. Translation gives CASSATVNTEAFF.

This clone appeared a single time. The rearrangement joins TRBV2 to TRBJ2-1; D remains unclear. The V end lost 5 bases, the J end lost 4 bases, and 9 bases lay between the germline ends. The CDR3 extends over 13 amino acids. Germline V gene data show CDR1 as SNHLY and CDR2 as FYNNEI. The CDR3 nucleotides read TGTGCCAGCAGTCCAACAAGATACAATGAGCAGTTCTTC. Encoded protein: CASSPTRYNEQFF.

This chain joins TRBV11-2 and TRBJ2-7; possibly TRBD1 for D (6 bases). The germline gives CDR1 SGHAT, CDR2 FQNNGV. V lost 1 base, J lost 0 bases, and 7 bases lay in between. This CDR3 has 14 residues. CDR3 residues: CASSLVGASYEQYF. CDR3 nucleotides: TGTGCCAGCAGCTTAGTGGGGGCCTCCTACGAGCAGTACTTC. The variable domain in full, with the rest retrieved from reference TRBV11-2 and TRBJ2-7, is EAGVAQSPRYKIIEKRQSVAFWCNPISGHATLYWYQQILGQGPKLLIQFQNNGVVDDSQLPKDRFSAERLKGVDSTLKIQPAKLEDSAVYLCASSLVGASYEQYFGPGTRLTVT.

V gene TRBV28 combines with J gene TRBJ1-2; no reliable D call. CDR3 length: 11 amino acids. Deletions cut 1 base from V and 7 bases from J, with 4 bases between. CDR1 and CDR2 (germline): MDHEN, SYDVKM. The CDR3 DNA reads TGTGCCAGCAGTTTATTATCTGGCTACACCTTC. Residues: CASSLLSGYTF.

The chain carries TRBV5-1 and TRBJ2-2; D is uncertain. The V and J ends lost 4 bases and 5 bases respectively, with 12 bases between them. The CDR3 totals 14 residues. Germline lookup yields CDR1 SGHRS and CDR2 YFSETQ. The CDR3 here is CASSPKDLTGELFF. In DNA form, the CDR3 reads TGCGCCAGCAGCCCCAAGGATCTAACCGGGGAGCTGTTTTTT.

The chain recombines TRBV29-1 with TRBJ1-3; D is undetermined. Germline V lookup: CDR1 SQVTM, CDR2 ANQGSEA. Trimming pared 6 bases from V and 0 bases from J, leaving 12 bases between. The CDR3 totals 14 residues. The CDR3: CSVQQTYSGNTIYF. CDR3 bases: TGCAGCGTACAACAGACATACTCTGGAAACACCATATATTTT.

The V call is TRBV15, the J call TRBJ2-7; D perhaps matches TRBD1 (5 bases). The germline gives CDR1 LNHNV, CDR2 YYDKDF (reference sequence). The V gene lost 0 bases and the J gene lost 10 bases, with 13 bases spanning the gap. The CDR3 length is 13 residues. In nucleotides, the CDR3 is TGTGCCACCAGCAGAGATAAAGGAGACAGACAGTACTTC. Amino acids: CATSRDKGDRQYF.

The chain links TRBV6-1 to TRBJ2-2; D is possibly TRBD1 (5 bases). V lost 6 bases and J lost 2, with 13 bases in between. CDR3 length equals 15 residues. CDR1 MNHNS and CDR2 SASEGT come from the germline V gene. The CDR3 sequence: CASRRETANTGELFF. The CDR3 nucleotides read TGTGCCAGCAGGAGAGAGACAGCAAACACCGGGGAGCTGTTTTTT.

The V call is TRBV10-1, the J call TRBJ1-1; D not resolved. The CDR3 covers 18 residues. Deletions cut 8 bases from V and 4 bases from J, with 29 bases between. Germline loops: CDR1 WNHNN, CDR2 SYGVQD (reference sequence). CDR3 protein: CASRVPKPNFHPSTEAFF. The DNA of the CDR3 is TGCGCCAGCCGAGTCCCTAAACCAAACTTTCACCCGAGCACTGAAGCTTTCTTT.